Presented here are 13 T cell receptor beta chains from one specimen sequenced in a study of blood T cell repertoires in COVID-19. TCRdb's table, derived via immunoSEQ multiplex PCR, lists solely in-frame clones and lacks some. Among roughly 120,000 clones listed, around 85% were seen once. Sequenced: peripheral blood. Receptors were obtained from a human donor in a cohort sampled during active COVID-19.

Comment on this clone: Other DNA sequences in the same sample also yield this CDR3. The chain links TRBV5-1 to TRBJ1-4; tentatively, D is TRBD1 (5 bases). CDR3 length: 15 residues. The V and J ends lost 0 bases and 0 bases respectively, with 6 bases between them. Germline V gene data show CDR1 as SGHRS and CDR2 as YFSETQ. The CDR3 nucleotides read TGCGCCAGCAGCTTGGAAGGGGCAACTAATGAAAAACTGTTTTTT. Translation gives CASSLEGATNEKLFF.

In DNA form, the CDR3 reads TGCGCCAGCAGCCAAGAACAGCCCACCGGGGAGCTGTTTTTT. Its protein is CASSQEQPTGELFF. The V and J genes are TRBV4-3 and TRBJ2-2; no definite D call. Per the germline V gene, CDR1 is LGHNA and CDR2 is YSLEER. The CDR3 runs 14 residues. V dropped 0 bases and J dropped 4 bases, with 6 bases sitting between them.

This clone appeared a single time. The V gene is TRBV7-9, the J gene TRBJ2-7; the match to TRBD1 covers 11 bases. Germline V gene lookup returns CDR1 SEHNR and CDR2 FQNEAQ (reference sequence). With 5 bases clipped from V and 2 bases from J, the junction kept 8 bases outside the gene matches. The CDR3 has 16 amino acids. The CDR3 sequence is CASSRRGQGVAYEQYF. The DNA of the CDR3 is TGTGCCAGCAGCCGAAGGGGACAGGGGGTAGCCTACGAGCAGTACTTC.

V and J are TRBV5-1 and TRBJ1-3; 10 nucleotides align to TRBD1. The V gene end was trimmed by 3 bases and the J gene end by 7 bases; junction bases not matched to a gene: 4. This CDR3 contains 14 residues. Germline CDR1 and CDR2: SGHRS and YFSETQ. In DNA form, the CDR3 reads TGCGCCAGCAGCTACGGGACAGGGGTGAACACCATATATTTT. Protein product: CASSYGTGVNTIYF.

The genes are TRBV18 and TRBJ2-7, with 9 bases fitting TRBD1. Trimming cost V 2 bases and J 6 bases; bases outside gene matches: 2. CDR1 KGHSH and CDR2 LQKENI come from the germline V gene. This CDR3 comprises 13 residues. Here the CDR3 DNA reads TGTGCCAGCTCACCAGGGACAGGGCGCGAGCAGTACTTC. Protein product: CASSPGTGREQYF.

The rearrangement uses TRBV12-3 or TRBV12-4 and TRBJ2-5, with D unresolved. Trimming removed 3 bases at V and 3 bases at J, with 8 bases between. The CDR3 sequence is 13 residues long. The CDR3 nucleotides are TGTGCCAGCAGTTTTATGCCAGAAGAGACCCAGTACTTC. The encoded protein is CASSFMPEETQYF.

The V call is TRBV6-5, the J call TRBJ2-5; the match to TRBD2 covers 11 bases. Germline loops: CDR1 MNHEY, CDR2 SVGAGI. CDR3 length: 14 amino acids. The junction had 5 bases not matched to a gene; V was cut back by 8 bases and J by 3 bases. CDR3 protein: CASRLAGGEETQYF. The DNA of the CDR3 is TGTGCCAGCCGTCTAGCGGGGGGTGAAGAGACCCAGTACTTC.

This clone showed up just once. The chain carries TRBV27 and TRBJ2-7; 11 bases line up with TRBD2. V was clipped by 6 bases and J by 6 bases; unmatched bases: 7. The CDR3 runs to 14 residues. CDR1 MNHEY and CDR2 SMNVEV come from the germline V gene (reference sequence). In DNA form, the CDR3 reads TGTGCCAGCAGCCCTCGGACTAGCGGGTCCGAGCAGTACTTC. The encoded protein is CASSPRTSGSEQYF.

The rearrangement uses TRBV12-3 or TRBV12-4 and TRBJ2-1; weak D call: TRBD1 (6 bases). The CDR3 is 13 amino acids. Between the trimmed V and J ends, which lost 5 bases and 4 bases, there was a span of 9 bases. This CDR3 is CASSAGEYNEQFF. DNA for the CDR3: TGTGCCAGCAGTGCAGGGGAATACAATGAGCAGTTCTTC.

CDR3 protein: CASSQALAFGNTGELFF. The CDR3, as DNA: TGCGCCAGCAGCCAAGCGCTTGCGTTCGGGAACACCGGGGAGCTGTTTTTT. V is TRBV4-3 and J is TRBJ2-2; D gene unclear. Trimming removed 1 base from V and 1 base from J, with 13 bases in between. CDR1 and CDR2 (germline): LGHNA, YSLEER. The CDR3 spans 17 residues.

The chain uses TRBV5-5 and TRBJ1-2, with 7 bases fitting TRBD1. The V gene's germline CDR1 is SGHKS and CDR2 YYEKEE (reference sequence). The CDR3 sequence is 14 residues long. V was clipped by 1 base and J by 5 bases; unmatched bases: 5. Here the CDR3 DNA reads TGTGCCAGCAGCTTGACAGGGGACCCTTATGGCTACACCTTC. Translating it yields CASSLTGDPYGYTF. Full variable domain (outside the CDR3, taken from reference TRBV5-5 and TRBJ1-2): DAGVTQSPTHLIKTRGQQVTLRCSPISGHKSVSWYQQVLGQGPQFIFQYYEKEERGRGNFPDRFSARQFPNYSSELNVNALLLGDSALYLCASSLTGDPYGYTFGSGTRLTVV.

This chain connects TRBV3-1 (or the pseudogene TRBV3-2) to TRBJ2-7; TRBD2 agrees at 8 bases. After removal of 4 bases from V and 6 bases from J, the junction contained 8 bases not matched to a gene. Germline V lookup: CDR1 LGHDT, CDR2 YNNKEL (reference sequence). This CDR3 comprises 14 residues. The DNA of the CDR3 is TGTGCCAGCAGCCCGACTAGCGTGGGCCTCGAGCAGTACTTC. Residues: CASSPTSVGLEQYF.

The chain recombines TRBV27 with TRBJ2-5, with D perhaps matching TRBD1 (6 bases). Germline values: CDR1 MNHEY, CDR2 SMNVEV (reference sequence). Trimming cost V 4 bases and J 2 bases, with 20 bases left between them. The CDR3 consists of 17 residues. The CDR3 here is CASSSIYTGTQQETQYF. As DNA, the CDR3 is TGTGCCAGCAGTTCTATCTACACCGGGACACAGCAAGAGACCCAGTACTTC.